These T cell receptor beta chains were read from a single sample in a study of blood T cell repertoires in COVID-19. The table came from immunoSEQ multiplex PCR; TCRdb's copy has only in-frame clones and leaves some out. The data contain 70,000 to 100,000 clones, 70% to 90% of them singletons. Sequences were obtained from peripheral blood. These receptors all come from an elderly woman with acute or convalescent COVID-19. The CDR3 runs from the conserved cysteine through the conserved F or W. A D gene is named only where the DNA matches it firmly. Clone size is given for some rows only: seen once, a few or many times, or a class if the clone is expanded.

D gene	CDR3 length	V gene	J gene	clone size	CDR3 protein	CDR3 DNA
.	11	TRBV19	TRBJ1-2	.	CASSRRDSSTF	TGTGCCAGTAGTAGGAGGGACTCAAGCACCTTC
.	13	TRBV6-1	TRBJ2-2	many	CASSEAPGGELFF	TGTGCCAGCAGTGAGGCCCCGGGCGGGGAGCTGTTTTTT
.	14	TRBV15	TRBJ2-1	.	CATTAQLGDNEQFF	TGTGCCACCACAGCCCAGCTTGGAGACAATGAGCAGTTCTTC
.	14	TRBV5-1	TRBJ1-2	.	CASSVTAANYGYTF	TGCGCCAGCAGCGTAACCGCAGCTAACTATGGCTACACCTTC
.	16	TRBV5-4	TRBJ2-1	.	CASSSLGGATYNEQFF	TGTGCCAGCAGCTCCCTAGGGGGGGCGACATACAATGAGCAGTTCTTC
.	18	TRBV10-2	TRBJ1-6	.	CASSDQLSSSSYNSPLHF	TGCGCCAGCAGTGACCAACTGTCGTCTAGCTCCTATAATTCACCCCTCCACTTT
TRBD1	15	TRBV24-1	TRBJ2-3	.	CATSTRTGNTDTQYF	TGTGCCACCAGTACCCGGACAGGGAACACAGATACGCAGTATTTT
.	18	TRBV3-1/TRBV3-2	TRBJ1-2	.	CASSHPDSKSETNYGYTF	TGTGCCAGCAGCCATCCGGACTCGAAATCCGAAACTAACTATGGCTACACCTTC
.	12	TRBV29-1	TRBJ2-5	.	CSVEDSHGAQYF	TGCAGCGTTGAGGACAGCCACGGGGCCCAGTACTTC
TRBD1	16	TRBV29-1	TRBJ1-5	.	CSVDLPRTGANQPQHF	TGCAGCGTTGACCTCCCTCGGACAGGGGCCAATCAGCCCCAGCATTTT
TRBD1	11	TRBV19	TRBJ2-7	.	CASRTGLEQYF	TGTGCCAGTCGGACAGGGCTTGAGCAGTACTTC
TRBD1	15	TRBV5-5	TRBJ1-1	.	CASSWGQGIRNEAFF	TGTGCCAGCAGCTGGGGACAGGGGATAAGGAATGAAGCTTTCTTT
.	16	TRBV7-6	TRBJ2-2	.	CASSLIATTVTGELFF	TGTGCCAGCAGCCTCATAGCTACGACCGTCACCGGGGAGCTGTTTTTT
TRBD2	16	TRBV7-2	TRBJ2-7	.	CASSPPGLAGAYEQYF	TGTGCCAGCAGCCCCCCGGGACTAGCGGGGGCCTACGAGCAGTACTTC
.	16	TRBV11-2	TRBJ1-6	.	CASSWGGSSYNSPLHF	TGTGCCAGCAGCTGGGGGGGGAGCTCCTATAATTCACCCCTCCACTTT
TRBD1	18	TRBV19	TRBJ1-5	.	CASSPKGQGGNSNQPQHF	TGTGCCAGTAGTCCGAAGGGACAGGGGGGAAATAGCAATCAGCCCCAGCATTTT
.	11	TRBV14	TRBJ2-3	.	CASSQGGTQYF	TGTGCCAGCAGCCAAGGAGGTACGCAGTATTTT
TRBD1	16	TRBV13	TRBJ1-2	.	CASSLATTGGYYGYTF	TGTGCCAGCAGCTTAGCCACGACAGGGGGGTACTATGGCTACACCTTC
.	14	TRBV30	TRBJ1-6	.	CAWALGGGGSPLHF	TGTGCCTGGGCTCTTGGTGGCGGGGGATCACCCCTCCACTTT
TRBD1	16	TRBV11-2	TRBJ1-4	.	CASSFGEGQGGEKLFF	TGTGCCAGCAGCTTTGGCGAAGGACAGGGGGGCGAAAAACTGTTTTTT
.	13	TRBV2	TRBJ1-5	.	CASSEGLWQPQHF	TGTGCCAGCAGTGAAGGGCTGTGGCAGCCCCAGCATTTT
TRBD1	17	TRBV24-1	TRBJ1-2	.	CATSDPSGQGGGYGYTF	TGTGCCACCAGTGATCCTAGCGGACAGGGTGGAGGCTATGGCTACACCTTC
.	15	TRBV18	TRBJ2-7	.	CASSRGAGFDTEQYF	TGTGCCAGCTCACGCGGGGCAGGCTTTGATACCGAGCAGTACTTC